This record looks at one T cell receptor beta chain sequence and its context. Its antigen is not identified. The table came from immunoSEQ multiplex PCR; TCRdb's copy has only in-frame clones and leaves some out. The profile shows around 100,000 clones, about 93% of them singletons. This entry comes from a study of T cell responses to AZD1222 COVID-19 vaccine. The wider study: Second doses were pooled across both intervals (about 4 or about 12 weeks). General observations from the study: Just a handful of people given AZD1222 tested seropositive at baseline. Per reports, nearly half of all spike-specific TCRs target regions that are unmutated in variants.

Trimming pared 4 bases from V and 4 bases from J, leaving 16 bases between. Germline CDR1 reads SEHNR; CDR2 reads FQNEAQ (reference sequence). This CDR3 comprises 15 residues. The V call is TRBV7-9, the J call TRBJ1-2, with D possibly matching TRBD1 (6 bases). Sequencing used peripheral blood, obtained on day 0 of AZD1222 vaccination. This TCR came from an adult in good health. The CDR3 nucleotides read TGTGCCAGCAGCTCGACAGGATCGGCCTCCTATGGCTACACCTTC. It yields the protein CASSSTGSASYGYTF.